A single sample gave rise to the 24 T cell receptor beta chains below, sequenced in a study of shared clonotypes between healthy human individuals (dated by TCRdb to about 2020). Libraries came from the immunoSEQ multiplex PCR assay. What TCRdb holds here is the immuneACCESS table cut down to in-frame rearrangements. Part of the clones is not present; checked against another copy, under half of the missing clones reflect an unresolved V gene, and the others are unexplained. For this sample the table gives roughly 300,000 clones, of which over 75% were detected only once. Of the sample, 15% to 20% is held by the ten largest clones. Material: memory CD8+ T cells sorted from blood. The sample's cell subset or site, from its label and the paper: CD45RO+ cells pooled with CCR7-negative TemRA cells. All receptors come from a man aged 18 to 35 in good health.

The CDR3 DNA reads TGTGCCAGCAGTTGGAGGGGCCCGCAGTATTTT. It translates to CASSWRGPQYF. The genes are TRBV27 and TRBJ2-3; D possibly corresponds to TRBD2 (6 bases). V lost 4 bases and J 10 bases, leaving 9 bases between the germline ends. Germline V lookup: CDR1 MNHEY, CDR2 SMNVEV (reference sequence). CDR3 length: 11 amino acids.

This clone turned up a few times. J is TRBJ2-1 and V is TRBV6-6; no reliable D call. The CDR3 has 12 amino acids. CDR1 and CDR2 (germline): MNHNY, SVGAGI (reference sequence). Trimming left V 8 bases short and J 3 bases short, with 8 bases between. The CDR3 DNA is TGTGCCAGCGGGCGTCACTACAATGAGCAGTTCTTC. It translates to CASGRHYNEQFF.

The chain uses TRBV10-3 and TRBJ2-5, with D possibly being TRBD2 (6 bases). The CDR3 is 13 residues long. From germline, CDR1 is ENHRY and CDR2 SYGVKD. Deletions cut 4 bases from V and 0 bases from J, with 6 bases between. The CDR3 reads CAISGDYQETQYF. As DNA, the CDR3 is TGTGCCATCAGTGGGGACTACCAAGAGACCCAGTACTTC.

CDR3 loop: CASTQGMNTEAFF. CDR3 sequence (DNA): TGTGCCAGTACTCAGGGGATGAACACTGAAGCTTTCTTT. This rearrangement joins TRBV7-9 to TRBJ1-1, with D tentatively TRBD1 (6 bases). From germline, CDR1 is SEHNR and CDR2 FQNEAQ (reference sequence). V was trimmed by 9 bases and J by 0 bases, leaving 11 bases between them. This CDR3 comprises 13 residues.

The J gene is TRBJ2-1, the V gene TRBV18; 7 bases are a match to TRBD1. Trimming took 3 bases from V and 0 from J; bases not matched to a gene: 5. CDR3 size: 16 residues. Germline assignment: CDR1 KGHSH and CDR2 LQKENI. In DNA, the CDR3 is TGTGCCAGCTCACCTCTGTGGACAGGCTCCTACAATGAGCAGTTCTTC. Translation gives CASSPLWTGSYNEQFF.

The chain carries TRBV27 and TRBJ1-6; no firm D call. The V gene lost 3 bases and the J gene lost 11 bases, with 14 bases spanning the gap. This CDR3 contains 14 residues. Germline CDR1 and CDR2: MNHEY and SMNVEV (reference sequence). CDR3 nucleotides: TGTGCCAGCAGTTTGTACGGGGTTAGGGCACCCCTCCACTTT. It yields the protein CASSLYGVRAPLHF.

The chain has TRBV4-3 and TRBJ1-1; D not resolved. V lost 0 bases and J 2 bases, leaving 13 bases between the germline ends. The CDR3 extends over 16 amino acids. Germline V gene lookup returns CDR1 LGHNA and CDR2 YSLEER. The CDR3 protein is CASSQDREDSNTEAFF. CDR3 DNA: TGCGCCAGCAGCCAAGATCGGGAGGACTCCAACACTGAAGCTTTCTTT.

As DNA, the CDR3 is TGCGCCAGCGGCAGGACAGGGCACTCCTACGAGCAGTACTTC. It specifies CASGRTGHSYEQYF. V is TRBV5-1 and J is TRBJ2-7; 8 bases align to TRBD1. The CDR3 is 14 amino acids. V lost 7 bases to trimming and J lost 0 bases; unmatched junction nucleotides: 6. Per the germline V gene, CDR1 is SGHRS and CDR2 is YFSETQ.

The chain recombines TRBV7-9 with TRBJ1-4; D perhaps matches TRBD1 (6 bases). The CDR3 consists of 16 residues. CDR1 and CDR2 (germline): SEHNR, FQNEAQ (reference sequence). V was trimmed by 3 bases and J by 3 bases, leaving 14 bases between them. DNA of the CDR3: TGTGCCAGCAGCTTTGGGGGCGGGAGCCCTAATGAAAAACTGTTTTTT. Residues: CASSFGGGSPNEKLFF.

This CDR3 reads CASSYGQGYEQYF. CDR3 DNA sequence: TGTGCCAGCAGCTACGGACAGGGTTACGAGCAGTACTTC. The V call is TRBV11-1, the J call TRBJ2-7; 8 nucleotides match TRBD1. Germline CDR1 reads SGHAT; CDR2 reads FQDESV (reference sequence). The V and J ends lost 4 bases and 4 bases, in that order; junction bases with no gene match: 3. The CDR3 has 13 residues.

The rearrangement links TRBV28 to TRBJ1-6; D remains ambiguous. The CDR3 loop spans 12 amino acids. Trimming removed 8 bases from V and 10 bases from J, with 12 bases in between. Germline-derived CDR1 and CDR2 are MDHEN and SYDVKM. CDR3 DNA sequence: TGTGCCAGCGAACAAGGGAGCTCACCCCTCCACTTT. Amino acid sequence: CASEQGSSPLHF. Filled out from reference TRBV28 and TRBJ1-6, the complete variable domain reads DVKVTQSSRYLVKRTGEKVFLECVQDMDHENMFWYRQDPGLGLRLIYFSYDVKMKEKGDIPEGYSVSREKKERFSLILESASTNQTSMYLCASEQGSSPLHFGNGTRLTVT.

The rearrangement links TRBV9 to TRBJ2-5; no reliable D call. Trimming left V 1 base short and J 4 bases short, with 8 bases between. The CDR3 consists of 13 residues. Per germline, CDR1 SGDLS and CDR2 YYNGEE. CDR3 region: CASSVWPGETQYF. The CDR3 nucleotides read TGTGCCAGCAGCGTATGGCCTGGAGAGACCCAGTACTTC.

The rearrangement uses TRBV13 and TRBJ2-3; no clear D. The V and J ends lost 4 bases and 0 bases respectively, with 14 bases between them. The CDR3 has 16 residues. CDR1 and CDR2 (germline): PRHDT, FYEKMQ (reference sequence). CDR3 residues: CASSCPDTASTDTQYF. The CDR3, as DNA: TGTGCCAGCAGCTGCCCCGACACGGCTAGCACAGATACGCAGTATTTT.

V is TRBV18 and J is TRBJ2-7; TRBD1 might be the D (6 bases). V was cut by 2 bases and J by 5 bases, with 13 bases left in between. In germline, CDR1 is KGHSH, CDR2 LQKENI. This CDR3 spans 14 amino acids. DNA for the CDR3: TGTGCCAGCTCACCAGGGGGCAGGGTCCACGAGCAGTACTTC. Protein: CASSPGGRVHEQYF.

This clone came up a few times. This chain uses TRBV2 with TRBJ1-2; D is perhaps TRBD1 (6 bases). Germline lookup yields CDR1 SNHLY and CDR2 FYNNEI. The germline V and J ends were trimmed by 4 bases and 0 bases, with 12 bases remaining between them. This CDR3 is 15 amino acids long. The CDR3 DNA reads as TGTGCCAGCAGTGGGTGGGACAAATCTAACTATGGCTACACCTTC. Protein sequence: CASSGWDKSNYGYTF.

In regard to this clone: It may be a read error: a sequence one base away is much more abundant. The chain has TRBV28 and TRBJ2-5; 12 nucleotides agree with TRBD2. The J segment lost 5 bases and the V segment lost 5 bases, leaving 3 bases of the junction unmatched. Germline assignment: CDR1 MDHEN and CDR2 SYDVKM. The CDR3 contains 14 residues. CDR3 sequence reads: CASSPSGGAETQYF. The CDR3 DNA is TGTGCCAGCAGTCCTAGCGGGGGGGCGGAGACCCAGTACTTC.

The chain recombines TRBV5-1 with TRBJ2-7; 11 bases align to TRBD2. V shed 0 bases, J shed 6 bases, and the junction held 5 bases outside the gene matches. Germline CDR1 is SGHRS and CDR2 is YFSETQ. CDR3 length: 15 amino acids. The DNA of the CDR3 is TGCGCCAGCAGCTTGGGTGGTCTAGCGGGAGGCGAGCAGTACTTC. Its protein is CASSLGGLAGGEQYF. The full variable domain, completed using reference TRBV5-1 and TRBJ2-7, is KAGVTQTPRYLIKTRGQQVTLSCSPISGHRSVSWYQQTPGQGLQFLFEYFSETQRNKGNFPGRFSGRQFSNSRSEMNVSTLELGDSALYLCASSLGGLAGGEQYFGPGTRLTVT.

The chain is built from TRBV7-9 and TRBJ2-1; 9 bases line up with TRBD2. Germline CDR1 and CDR2: SEHNR and FQNEAQ (reference sequence). The V and J ends lost 3 bases and 2 bases, in that order; junction bases with no gene match: 8. This CDR3 is 17 amino acids long. CDR3 sequence reads: CASSFWVAGVPYNEQFF. CDR3 DNA sequence: TGTGCCAGCAGCTTCTGGGTAGCGGGAGTCCCCTACAATGAGCAGTTCTTC.

V and J are TRBV5-4 and TRBJ2-1, with 9 nucleotides matching TRBD2. The CDR3 sequence is 16 residues long. J gave up 5 bases and V 3 bases, and 9 bases lay outside the gene matches. The germline V gene encodes CDR1 SGHNT and CDR2 YYREEE (reference sequence). CDR3 DNA sequence: TGTGCCAGCAGCTACGATTGGACTAGCGTAAACAATGAGCAGTTCTTC. This translates into CASSYDWTSVNNEQFF.

The rearrangement links TRBV5-8 to TRBJ2-7; D is perhaps TRBD1 or TRBD2 (5 bases each). The CDR3 loop spans 15 amino acids. Germline CDR1 reads SGHTS; CDR2 reads YDEGEE. Between the trimmed V and J ends, which lost 4 bases and 1 base, there was a span of 15 bases. The CDR3 region is CASSQLGTLSYEQYF. The CDR3 DNA reads as TGTGCCAGCAGCCAACTCGGGACGTTATCCTACGAGCAGTACTTC.

A single count supports this clone. V and J are TRBV7-2 and TRBJ2-7; no clear D gene. V was cut by 4 bases and J by 1 base, with 11 bases left in between. This CDR3 is 14 amino acids long. CDR1 is SGHTA and CDR2 is FQGNSA in the germline V gene. The CDR3 here is CASSSNTVSYEQYF. CDR3 DNA: TGTGCCAGCAGCTCTAACACGGTTTCCTACGAGCAGTACTTC.

This sequence joins TRBV12-5 and TRBJ2-5; D unclear. The CDR3 sequence is 15 residues long. Germline CDR1 is LGHNT and CDR2 is FRNRAP. Trimming stripped 7 bases from V and 0 bases from J, with 15 bases between. CDR3 bases: TGTGCTAGTGTCTACCCACTCTGGGACCAAGAGACCCAGTACTTC. Translated, it gives CASVYPLWDQETQYF.

As for this clone: This same CDR3 is encoded by further DNA sequences in the sample. The chain employs TRBV9 and TRBJ1-1; D unclear. This CDR3 region has 13 residues. Germline CDR1 and CDR2: SGDLS and YYNGEE. V dropped 0 bases and J dropped 6 bases, with 9 bases sitting between them. The CDR3 protein is CASSVGGVAEAFF. For the CDR3, the DNA is TGTGCCAGCAGCGTAGGCGGGGTTGCTGAAGCTTTCTTT.

The V gene is TRBV19, the J gene TRBJ1-6; 8 bases are shared with TRBD1. This CDR3 is 15 amino acids long. CDR1 is LNHDA, CDR2 SQIVND, per germline (reference sequence). Germline trimming cut 2 bases from V and 9 bases from J; bases unmatched to any gene: 6. The CDR3 here is CASSISGQGVSPLHF. For the CDR3, the DNA is TGTGCCAGTAGTATATCCGGACAGGGTGTTTCACCCCTCCACTTT.